The clone carrying this T cell receptor beta chain turned up a few times. Antigen: not known. From germline, CDR1 is MNHNY and CDR2 SVGAGI (reference sequence). Trimming took off 8 bases at V and 6 bases at J, with 13 bases between the two ends. There are 13 residues in the CDR3. Ipilimumab CTLA-4 blockade and focal radiation were given to patients with chemo-refractory metastatic non-small-cell lung cancer. Some clones are missing from TCRdb's copy, which holds only in-frame ones; the method was immunoSEQ multiplex PCR. The data contain some 66,000 clones, approximately 80% of them singletons. The sample comes from a study of radiotherapy plus CTLA-4 blockade in lung cancer. Study-wide findings and caveats: Among blood TCR repertoires after radiotherapy plus ipilimumab, tumor-derived clones expanded. Reports identified early blood T cell clone dynamics, with interferon-beta, as the best response predictor.

The chain recombines TRBV6-6 with TRBJ1-4; possibly TRBD1 for D (5 bases). Sample: peripheral blood, taken from a patient treated with radiotherapy plus ipilimumab. This sequence originates from a human donor with non-small cell lung cancer who had a partial response to radiotherapy plus ipilimumab. CDR3 sequence (DNA): TGTGCCAGCTGTGGGGGAGGGGATGAAAAACTGTTTTTT. Amino acid sequence: CASCGGGDEKLFF.